The 9 T cell receptor beta chains listed next were all sequenced from one sample in a study of cytomegalovirus exposure and HLA in healthy donors. PCR amplification relied on 60 Vbeta primers (plus 13 Jbeta primers). Assay: immunoSEQ multiplex PCR; the TCRdb copy retains only in-frame clones and omits some. The sample comprises 130,000 or so clones, around 82% of which are singletons, and more than 2.5% rests with the top ten. Sequencing was carried out using PBMCs. The receptors derive from a man younger than 35 in good health and CMV-seropositive.

J is TRBJ1-2 and V is TRBV28, with a tentative D call TRBD1 (6 bases). V was pared by 8 bases and J by 6 bases, with 16 bases between. CDR3 size: 13 residues. The V gene's germline CDR1 is MDHEN and CDR2 SYDVKM. The CDR3 is CASSVQGLDGYTF. The CDR3 DNA sequence: TGTGCCAGCTCTGTCCAGGGGCTGGATGGCTACACCTTC.

In the case of this clone: One end of the junction does not line up with germline, which may come from a read error. V usage is TRBV5-1 and J usage is TRBJ2-1; 13 bases are a match to TRBD2. The CDR3 loop spans 15 amino acids. Germline V gene sequence: CDR1 SGHRS, CDR2 YFSETQ. The CDR3 is CASTLQGLAGYEQFF. The CDR3 coding sequence is TGCGCCAGCACCTTGCAGGGACTAGCGGGATATGAGCAGTTCTTC.

The rearrangement uses TRBV30 and TRBJ2-1, with 9 bases identical to TRBD2. The V and J ends lost 0 bases and 4 bases, in that order; junction bases with no gene match: 10. This CDR3 has 17 residues. The germline V gene encodes CDR1 GTSNPN and CDR2 SVGIG (reference sequence). This chain's CDR3 is CAWSVSSGMNIYNEQFF. CDR3 DNA sequence: TGTGCCTGGAGTGTCTCTAGCGGGATGAATATATACAATGAGCAGTTCTTC.

The chain recombines TRBV6-5 with TRBJ1-4, with 10 bases matching TRBD1. The CDR3 spans 16 residues. In germline, CDR1 is MNHEY, CDR2 SVGAGI. V shed 0 bases, J shed 8 bases, and the junction held 6 bases outside the gene matches. This CDR3 reads CASSYSRTGGGEKLFF. CDR3 DNA sequence: TGTGCCAGCAGTTACTCACGGACAGGGGGAGGAGAAAAACTGTTTTTT.

V and J are TRBV12-2 and TRBJ2-1; the table assigns TRBD2, which was not confirmed against the DNA. TRBV12-2 is a recognized pseudogene. The CDR3 has 16 residues. The CDR3 loop is CASRLPSGRDCNEQFF. Written as DNA, the CDR3 is TGTGCAAGTCGCTTGCCGAGCGGGAGGGACTGTAATGAGCAGTTCTTC.

V is TRBV10-2 and J is TRBJ2-7, with D perhaps TRBD2 (6 bases). The CDR3 is made up of 14 amino acids. CDR1 WSHSY and CDR2 SAAADI come from the germline V gene. V was cut by 8 bases and J by 9 bases, with 23 bases left in between. CDR3: CASARAGRVFWQYF. DNA for the CDR3: TGCGCCAGCGCCAGAGCGGGTAGGGTCTTCTGGCAGTACTTC.

The chain has TRBV2 and TRBJ2-5; 9 bases fit TRBD1. The V gene's germline CDR1 is SNHLY and CDR2 FYNNEI. J gave up 11 bases and V 6 bases, and 13 bases lay outside the gene matches. The CDR3 loop spans 14 amino acids. CDR3 nucleotide sequence: TGTGCCAGCAGGGAGGGGACAGGGTCTCGGGAGCAGTACTTC. This gives the protein CASREGTGSREQYF.

The V and J genes are TRBV5-1 and TRBJ1-1; a weak D match, TRBD1 (6 bases). CDR3 length equals 16 residues. The germline V gene has CDR1 SGHRS and CDR2 YFSETQ. Trimming shortened V by 0 bases and J by 10 bases, and 22 bases separated the two germline ends. For the CDR3, the DNA is TGCGCCAGCAGCTTGGCTCAGGGAGGGACAACGGAAGTAGCTTTCTTT. Amino acids: CASSLAQGGTTEVAFF.

This chain links TRBV30 with TRBJ2-7; the match to TRBD2 covers 8 bases. J was trimmed by 2 bases and V by 0 bases; bases with no gene match: 6. This CDR3 comprises 15 residues. From germline, CDR1 is GTSNPN and CDR2 SVGIG (reference sequence). In DNA, the CDR3 is TGTGCCTGGAGTGTAATCGGGAGGGTCACCTACGAGCAGTACTTC. It encodes CAWSVIGRVTYEQYF. Based on the CDR3 plus reference TRBV30 and TRBJ2-7, the full variable domain is SQTIHQWPATLVQPVGSPLSLECTVEGTSNPNLYWYRQAAGRGLQLLFYSVGIGQISSEVPQNLSASRPQDRQFILSSKKLLLSDSGFYLCAWSVIGRVTYEQYFGPGTRLTVT.